Sequencing of this T cell receptor beta chain was carried out in a study of blood T cell repertoires in COVID-19 (TCRdb year 2020). At the level of the whole study: Samples covering the acute and convalescent phases of COVID-19 were provided by collaborators in the United States, Italy and Spain. The dataset comprised deeply sampled blood TCRbeta repertoires from subjects exposed to, actively infected with, or recovered from COVID-19. HLA class I and class II types, where available, came from metadata supplied by the sample provider rather than from assay-based typing. The repertoires were released in a freely available public database intended as a resource for research on the immune response to SARS-CoV-2. The material from the prospective study consisted of cDNA or gDNA derived from T cells, B-cell-depleted T cells, or PBMCs. The samples were drawn from the first 160 participants of the ongoing ImmuneRACE study and from more than 1,000 subjects provided by 6 global collaborators. Sample metadata almost always included a de-identified subject ID, COVID-19 status, age in years and sex.

The CDR3 holds 12 amino acids from the cysteine to the phenylalanine. Here the CDR3 DNA is all that survives: 36 bases in frame from base 1. V and J lose 5 bases and 8 bases, and a span of 9 bases separates them. In regard to this clone: No cognate antigen has been identified for it. No clone much larger than this one lies a single base away; base qualities are absent.

The collaborating institutions used their own protocols to collect whole blood in K2EDTA tubes. For TCRbeta analysis, collaborators shipped samples in one of three forms: frozen whole blood, isolated PBMCs, or DNA extracted from either of those sample types. The immunoSEQ Assay, a bias-controlled multiplex PCR, was used to amplify TCRbeta CDR3 regions from genomic DNA. Turning to the authors' computational methods: The number of nucleated cells in each sample was estimated by amplification of reference gene primers within the assay. To quantify the absolute abundance of each unique TCRbeta CDR3 rearrangement, sequence reads were collapsed and filtered. For each sample, productive Simpson clonality was calculated by taking the square root of Simpson's diversity index across productive rearrangements. TCRdb stores this immuneACCESS table with in-frame sequences only. Part of the clones is absent; in the studies checked, under half of the shortfall reflects unresolved V genes, and no reason is known for the rest. The V and J calls and clone size come from that table; D and trimming were worked out from the DNA. This sample comprises some 91,000 clones, approximately 76% of them detected only once. Around 7% of the sample belongs to the ten largest clones.

Broader findings and caveats from the paper: The amount of clinical and demographic metadata varied by source and participant and was provided uncurated.

This TCR was recovered from a man between 65 and 85 years old with acute or convalescent COVID-19. Sequences were obtained from peripheral blood. The chain joins TRBV12-3 or TRBV12-4 to TRBJ2-2; the D gene lacks a confident call. The sequence in DNA is TGTGCCAGCAGTGACATCCCGGGGGAGCTGTTTTTT. This codes for CASSDIPGELFF.